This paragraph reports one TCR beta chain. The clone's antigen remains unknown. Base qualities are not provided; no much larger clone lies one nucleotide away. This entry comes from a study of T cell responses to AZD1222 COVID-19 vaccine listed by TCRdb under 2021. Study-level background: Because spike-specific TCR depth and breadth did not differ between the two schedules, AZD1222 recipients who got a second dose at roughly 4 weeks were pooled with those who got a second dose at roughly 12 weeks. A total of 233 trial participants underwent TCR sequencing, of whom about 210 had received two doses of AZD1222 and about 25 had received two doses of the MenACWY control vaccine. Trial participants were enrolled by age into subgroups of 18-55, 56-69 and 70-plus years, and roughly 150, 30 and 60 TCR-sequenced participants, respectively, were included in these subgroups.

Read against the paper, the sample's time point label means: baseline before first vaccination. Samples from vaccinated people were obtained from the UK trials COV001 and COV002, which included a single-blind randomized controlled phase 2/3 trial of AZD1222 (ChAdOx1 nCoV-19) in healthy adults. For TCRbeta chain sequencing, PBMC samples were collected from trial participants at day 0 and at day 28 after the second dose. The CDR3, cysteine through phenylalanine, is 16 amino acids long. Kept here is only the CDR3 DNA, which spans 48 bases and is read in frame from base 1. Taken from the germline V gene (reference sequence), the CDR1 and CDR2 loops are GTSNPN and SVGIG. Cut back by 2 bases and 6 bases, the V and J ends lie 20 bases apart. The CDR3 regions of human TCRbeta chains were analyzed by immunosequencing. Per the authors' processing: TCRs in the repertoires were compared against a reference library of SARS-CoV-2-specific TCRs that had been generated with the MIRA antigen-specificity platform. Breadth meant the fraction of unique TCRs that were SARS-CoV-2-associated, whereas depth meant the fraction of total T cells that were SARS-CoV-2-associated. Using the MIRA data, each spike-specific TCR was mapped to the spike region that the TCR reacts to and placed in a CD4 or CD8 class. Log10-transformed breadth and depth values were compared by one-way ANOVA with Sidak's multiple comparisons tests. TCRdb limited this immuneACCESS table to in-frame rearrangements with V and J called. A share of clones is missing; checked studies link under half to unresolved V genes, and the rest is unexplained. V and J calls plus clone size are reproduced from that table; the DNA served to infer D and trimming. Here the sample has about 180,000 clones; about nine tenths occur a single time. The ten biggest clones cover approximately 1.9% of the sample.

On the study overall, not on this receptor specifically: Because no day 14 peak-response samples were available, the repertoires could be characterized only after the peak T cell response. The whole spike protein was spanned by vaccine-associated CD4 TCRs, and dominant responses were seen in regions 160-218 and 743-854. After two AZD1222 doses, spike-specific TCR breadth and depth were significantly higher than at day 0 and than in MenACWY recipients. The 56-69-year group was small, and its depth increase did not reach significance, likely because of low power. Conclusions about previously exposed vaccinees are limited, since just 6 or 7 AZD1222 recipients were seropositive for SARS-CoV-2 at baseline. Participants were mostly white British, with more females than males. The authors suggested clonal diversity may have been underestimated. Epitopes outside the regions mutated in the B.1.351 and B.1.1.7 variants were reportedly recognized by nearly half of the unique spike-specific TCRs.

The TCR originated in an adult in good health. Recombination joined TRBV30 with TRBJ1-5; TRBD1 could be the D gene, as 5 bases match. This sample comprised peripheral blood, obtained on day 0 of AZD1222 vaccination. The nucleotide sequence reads TGTGCCTGGAGTTTTGGACACCGGCCGGGAGGTCAGCCCCAGCATTTT. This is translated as CAWSFGHRPGGQPQHF.